Listed below are T cell receptor beta chains from one sample, sequenced in a study of blood T cell repertoires in COVID-19. The data were produced by immunoSEQ multiplex PCR, yet TCRdb's version contains in-frame clones alone and is incomplete. The sample contains under 350,000 clones, approximately 85% of which appear only once. The specimen sequenced was peripheral blood. The receptors shown here come from a human donor in a cohort sampled during active COVID-19. Both conserved end residues are part of each CDR3. A D gene is named only where the DNA matches it firmly. Clone sizes are given selectively: once, few, many, or a class where the clone is expanded.

TRBV5-1,once,-,14,TRBJ1-1,CASSQGLTNTEAFF,TGCGCCAGCAGCCAGGGGTTGACTAACACTGAAGCTTTCTTT
TRBV2,-,TRBD1,13,TRBJ1-3,CASSGDSGNTIYF,TGTGCCAGCAGTGGGGACAGCGGAAACACCATATATTTT
TRBV20-1,-,-,14,TRBJ1-3,CSASNTGGGNTIYF,TGCAGTGCTAGTAACACCGGCGGCGGAAACACCATATATTTT
TRBV7-2,-,-,14,TRBJ2-2,CASSAGPITGELFF,TGTGCCAGCAGCGCGGGACCGATCACCGGGGAGCTGTTTTTT
TRBV5-6,once,-,15,TRBJ1-1,CASILIRNRNTEAFF,TGTGCCAGCATCCTGATTCGAAATAGGAACACTGAAGCTTTCTTT
TRBV6-1,-,TRBD2,17,TRBJ2-2,CASSEGMTSAYTGELFF,TGTGCCAGCAGTGAAGGTATGACTAGCGCGTACACCGGGGAGCTGTTTTTT
TRBV7-2,-,TRBD1,16,TRBJ2-1,CASSRRGQGAMNEQFF,TGTGCCAGCAGCCGCCGCGGACAGGGGGCAATGAATGAGCAGTTCTTC
TRBV9,-,-,16,TRBJ1-1,CASSETHRADWTEAFF,TGTGCCAGCAGCGAGACCCACAGGGCGGATTGGACTGAAGCTTTCTTT
TRBV29-1,-,-,11,TRBJ2-5,CSVARSQTQYF,TGCAGCGTTGCGAGGAGTCAGACCCAGTACTTC
TRBV7-9,-,-,16,TRBJ1-2,CASSLDRPLRGYGYTF,TGTGCCAGCAGCTTAGATCGTCCCCTACGGGGCTATGGCTACACCTTC
TRBV20-1,few,-,14,TRBJ1-2,CSASRAGKSYGYTF,TGCAGTGCTAGTCGTGCAGGGAAGAGCTATGGCTACACCTTC
TRBV23-1,-,TRBD1,15,TRBJ2-2,CASSHTGTGRGELFF,TGCGCCAGCAGTCACACCGGGACAGGGCGCGGGGAGCTGTTTTTT
TRBV5-1,-,-,13,TRBJ1-2,CASSLDTNYGYTF,TGCGCCAGCAGTTTGGACACGAACTATGGCTACACCTTC
TRBV15,-,-,11,TRBJ1-1,CALKRNTEAFF,TGTGCCCTCAAGAGGAACACTGAAGCTTTCTTT
TRBV6-5,-,TRBD1,13,TRBJ1-2,CASSLGGDYGYTF,TGTGCCAGCAGCCTAGGGGGCGACTATGGCTACACCTTC
TRBV24-1,-,TRBD2,17,TRBJ2-3,CATSDSGLAGATDTQYF,TGTGCCACCAGTGATTCCGGACTAGCGGGGGCCACAGATACGCAGTATTTT
TRBV12-2,-,-,15,TRBJ1-6,CASRHGQGIFSPLHF,TGTGCAAGTCGCCATGGACAGGGGATTTTTTCACCCCTCCACTTT
TRBV24-1,once,-,15,TRBJ2-7,CATSVAGASSYEQYF,TGTGCCACCAGTGTTGCGGGGGCGAGCTCCTACGAGCAGTACTTC
TRBV7-3,once,TRBD1,17,TRBJ2-3,CASSLTPTGAGTDTQYF,TGTGCCAGCAGCTTAACCCCGACAGGGGCGGGGACAGATACGCAGTATTTT
TRBV19,many,TRBD2,14,TRBJ2-1,CASTLAGGLGEQFF,TGTGCCAGTACCCTAGCGGGGGGACTTGGCGAGCAGTTCTTC
TRBV19,-,-,13,TRBJ2-5,CASSFTGRETQYF,TGTGCCAGTAGTTTTACAGGGAGAGAGACCCAGTACTTC
TRBV4-2,-,-,16,TRBJ1-2,CASSPPSPGPYYGYTF,TGTGCCAGCAGCCCTCCCTCTCCTGGGCCCTACTATGGCTACACCTTC
TRBV25-1,once,-,14,TRBJ1-6,CASSAGMGNSPLHF,TGTGCCAGCAGCGCAGGGATGGGGAATTCACCCCTCCACTTT